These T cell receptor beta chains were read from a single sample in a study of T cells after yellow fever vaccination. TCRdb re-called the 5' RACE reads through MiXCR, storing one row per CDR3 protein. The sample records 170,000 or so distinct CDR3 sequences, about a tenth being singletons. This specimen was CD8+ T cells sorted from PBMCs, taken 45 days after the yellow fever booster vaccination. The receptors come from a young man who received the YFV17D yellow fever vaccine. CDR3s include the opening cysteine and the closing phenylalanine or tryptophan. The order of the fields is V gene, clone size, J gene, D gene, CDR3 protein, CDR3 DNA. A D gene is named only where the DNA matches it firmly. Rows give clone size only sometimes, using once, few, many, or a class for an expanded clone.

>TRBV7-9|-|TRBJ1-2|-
CASSFASGNYGYTF
TGTGCCAGCAGCTTTGCGAGCGGGAACTATGGCTACACCTTC
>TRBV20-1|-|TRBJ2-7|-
CSARDRWSYEQYF
TGCAGTGCTAGAGATCGTTGGTCCTACGAGCAGTACTTC
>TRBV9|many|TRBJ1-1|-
CASSVGTANTEAFF
TGTGCCAGCAGCGTAGGTACAGCAAACACTGAAGCTTTCTTT
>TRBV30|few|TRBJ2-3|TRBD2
CAWTRTSGGRTDTQYF
TGTGCCTGGACCCGGACTAGCGGGGGGCGCACAGATACGCAGTATTTT
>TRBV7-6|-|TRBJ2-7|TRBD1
CASSPGQGVYEQYF
TGTGCCAGCAGCCCGGGACAGGGAGTCTACGAGCAGTACTTC
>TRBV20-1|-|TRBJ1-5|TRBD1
CSATRQGSEYNQPQHF
TGCAGTGCCACTCGACAGGGATCAGAATACAATCAGCCCCAGCATTTT
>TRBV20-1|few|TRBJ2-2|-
CSALTGRSTGELFF
TGCAGTGCTTTAACAGGGAGAAGTACCGGGGAGCTGTTTTTT
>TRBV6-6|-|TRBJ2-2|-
CASSDSDSTGELFF
TGTGCCAGCAGTGACAGTGATTCCACCGGGGAGCTGTTTTTT
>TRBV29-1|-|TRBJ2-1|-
CSVEPINPRNEQFF
TGCAGCGTTGAACCCATCAACCCCCGCAATGAGCAGTTCTTC
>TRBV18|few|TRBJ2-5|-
CASSPYQETQYF
TGTGCCAGCTCACCGTACCAAGAGACCCAGTACTTC
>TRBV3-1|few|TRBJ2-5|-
CASSQEVPFQETQYF
TGTGCCAGCAGCCAAGAGGTCCCTTTTCAAGAGACCCAGTACTTC
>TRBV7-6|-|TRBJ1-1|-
CASSRGMEAFF
TGTGCCAGCAGCCGGGGGATGGAAGCTTTCTTT
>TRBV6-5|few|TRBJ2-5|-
CASSYSIPVSGGGETQYF
TGTGCCAGCAGTTACTCGATCCCGGTGTCGGGGGGCGGGGAGACCCAGTACTTC
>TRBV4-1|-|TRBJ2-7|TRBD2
CASSQGTSGVTNEQYF
TGCGCCAGCAGCCAAGGTACTAGCGGGGTTACCAACGAGCAGTACTTC
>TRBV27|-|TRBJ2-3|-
CASRFSGRLTDTQYF
TGTGCCAGCAGGTTTTCGGGGAGACTAACAGATACGCAGTATTTT
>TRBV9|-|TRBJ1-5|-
CASSVTVNQPQHF
TGTGCCAGCAGCGTGACAGTCAATCAGCCCCAGCATTTT
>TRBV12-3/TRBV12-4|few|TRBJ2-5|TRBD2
CASSSPETSGVETQYF
TGTGCCAGCAGTTCGCCAGAGACTAGCGGGGTTGAGACCCAGTACTTC
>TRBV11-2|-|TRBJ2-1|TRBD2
CASSDAGTSGLSYNEQFF
TGTGCCAGCAGCGACGCCGGGACTAGCGGGCTCTCCTACAATGAGCAGTTCTTC